This T cell receptor beta chain was profiled in a study of shared clonotypes between healthy human individuals. Genomic DNA of unsorted samples came from 85 million to 95 million PBMCs. Germline CDR1 reads SNHLY; CDR2 reads FYNNEI. The CDR3 loop spans 11 amino acids. The V and J ends lost 5 bases and 4 bases respectively, with 2 bases between them. The table came from immunoSEQ multiplex PCR; TCRdb's copy has only in-frame clones and leaves some out. The table records about 480,000 clones, about 80% of them present only once. To note about this clone: A much bigger clone sits one base away, suggesting this may be a read error.

The TCR comes from a woman in her thirties or forties in good health. Some clones in this sample may be carry-over from other donors' samples. The sample taken for sequencing was PBMCs. The chain couples TRBV2 to TRBJ1-4; D ambiguous. The CDR3 region is CASSYNEKLFF. DNA for the CDR3: TGTGCCAGCAGTTATAATGAAAAACTGTTTTTT.